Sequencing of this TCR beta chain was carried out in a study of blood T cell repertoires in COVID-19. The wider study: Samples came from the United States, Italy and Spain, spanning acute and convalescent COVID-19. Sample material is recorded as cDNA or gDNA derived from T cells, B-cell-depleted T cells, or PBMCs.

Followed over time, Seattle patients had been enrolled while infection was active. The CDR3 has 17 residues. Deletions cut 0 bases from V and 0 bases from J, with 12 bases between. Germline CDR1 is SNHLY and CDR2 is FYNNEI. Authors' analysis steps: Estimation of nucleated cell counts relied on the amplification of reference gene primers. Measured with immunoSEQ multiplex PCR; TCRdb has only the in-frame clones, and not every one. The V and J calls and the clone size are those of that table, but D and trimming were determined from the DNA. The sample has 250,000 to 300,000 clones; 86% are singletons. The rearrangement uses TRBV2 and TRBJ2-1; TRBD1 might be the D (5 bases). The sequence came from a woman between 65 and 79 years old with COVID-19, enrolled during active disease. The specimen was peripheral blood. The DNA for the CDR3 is TGTGCCAGCAGTGAAGCGCTGGGGCCCCACTCCTACAATGAGCAGTTCTTC. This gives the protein CASSEALGPHSYNEQFF.